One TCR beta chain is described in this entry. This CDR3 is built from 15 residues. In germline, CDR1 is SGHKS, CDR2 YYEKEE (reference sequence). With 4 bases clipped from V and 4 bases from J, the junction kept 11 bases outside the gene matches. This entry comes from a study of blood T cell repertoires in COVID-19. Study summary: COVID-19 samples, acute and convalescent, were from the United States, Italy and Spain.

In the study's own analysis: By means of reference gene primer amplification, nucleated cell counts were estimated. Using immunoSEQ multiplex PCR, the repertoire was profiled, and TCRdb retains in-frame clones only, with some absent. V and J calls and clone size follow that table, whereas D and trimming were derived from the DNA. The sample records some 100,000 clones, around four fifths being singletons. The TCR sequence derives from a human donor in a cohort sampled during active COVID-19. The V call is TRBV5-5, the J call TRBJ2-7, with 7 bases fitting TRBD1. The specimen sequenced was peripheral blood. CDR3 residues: CASSRGSGGRYEQYF. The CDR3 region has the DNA TGTGCCAGCAGCCGAGGGTCAGGGGGAAGGTACGAGCAGTACTTC.